These 11 T cell receptor beta chains were sequenced from one sample in a study of OX40 agonist ivuxolimab in advanced cancers. TCRdb's table, derived via immunoSEQ multiplex PCR, lists solely in-frame clones and lacks some. The data show approximately 90,000 clones, roughly 91% seen once. The sample consisted of CD4+ or CD8+ T cells sorted from blood, taken in a trial of the OX40 agonist ivuxolimab. The receptor source for this set is an adult with an advanced solid tumor such as melanoma, head and neck, liver or kidney cancer.

This chain uses TRBV6-1 with TRBJ2-7; D unresolved. From germline, CDR1 is MNHNS and CDR2 SASEGT. The CDR3 length is 13 residues. The V gene lost 7 bases and the J gene lost 6 bases, with 16 bases spanning the gap. The CDR3 protein is CASTHLVPPEQYF. The CDR3 nucleotides are TGTGCCAGCACCCATTTAGTCCCGCCCGAGCAGTACTTC.

The chain uses TRBV5-1 and TRBJ2-1; 11 bases match TRBD2. CDR1 and CDR2 from the germline V gene are SGHRS and YFSETQ. V dropped 3 bases and J dropped 4; count of bases not matched to a gene: 9. CDR3 size: 17 residues. The CDR3 DNA follows: TGCGCCAGCAGCTCGGCAACTAGCGGGAGTGGGTACAATGAGCAGTTCTTC. Translation: CASSSATSGSGYNEQFF.

CDR3 bases: TGTGCCAGCAGCCCGCGCAGGGACAGCCTGTCTGGAAACACCATATATTTT. It is translated as CASSPRRDSLSGNTIYF. This chain joins TRBV7-8 and TRBJ1-3, with 7 bases matching TRBD1. Germline CDR1 reads SGHVS; CDR2 reads FQNEAQ. The CDR3 totals 17 residues. The V gene end was trimmed by 5 bases and the J gene end by 1 base; junction bases not matched to a gene: 11.

This clone was observed a single time. The rearrangement joins TRBV27 to TRBJ1-1; D unclear. This CDR3 region has 13 residues. From germline, CDR1 is MNHEY and CDR2 SMNVEV (reference sequence). The V end was cut by 2 bases, the J end by 4 bases, with 8 bases between. The CDR3 region has the DNA TGTGCCAGCAGTTTACGGCGGGGCACTGAAGCTTTCTTT. Translating it yields CASSLRRGTEAFF.

J is TRBJ2-5 and V is TRBV7-2; possible D gene TRBD1, 6 bases. The CDR3 totals 15 residues. Trimming took 5 bases from V and 0 from J, leaving 13 bases between them. Germline CDR1 is SGHTA and CDR2 is FQGNSA. The chain's CDR3 is CASSRKTGNQETQYF. CDR3 nucleotide sequence: TGTGCCAGCAGCCGAAAGACAGGAAACCAAGAGACCCAGTACTTC.

The V call is TRBV7-9, the J call TRBJ2-1, with TRBD2 as a possible D gene (6 bases). Germline values: CDR1 SEHNR, CDR2 FQNEAQ (reference sequence). Trimming stripped 5 bases from V and 6 bases from J, with 20 bases between. This CDR3 is 16 amino acids long. The CDR3 is CASSTGLGRPFNEQFF. The CDR3 bases are TGTGCCAGCAGCACGGGTTTGGGGAGGCCATTCAATGAGCAGTTCTTC.

The chain couples TRBV9 to TRBJ2-7; the D gene is possibly TRBD1 (6 bases). Trimming removed 0 bases from V and 2 bases from J, with 12 bases in between. Germline CDR1 and CDR2: SGDLS and YYNGEE. The CDR3 contains 15 residues. The chain's CDR3 is CASSVAPGTTYEQYF. CDR3 coding DNA: TGTGCCAGCAGCGTAGCCCCGGGGACAACCTACGAGCAGTACTTC.

The chain has TRBV4-3 and TRBJ2-3; 10 bases line up with TRBD2. V lost 4 bases, J lost 2 bases, and 3 bases stayed unmatched. From germline, CDR1 is LGHNA and CDR2 YSLEER. CDR3 size: 15 residues. As DNA, the CDR3 is TGCGCCAGCAGCCTTGGACTAGCGGACACAGATACGCAGTATTTT. Its translation: CASSLGLADTDTQYF.

This sequence joins TRBV7-9 and TRBJ2-6; TRBD1 agrees at 11 bases. The CDR3 spans 18 residues. V was pared by 5 bases and J by 0 bases, with 6 bases of the junction left unmatched. The germline gives CDR1 SEHNR, CDR2 FQNEAQ (reference sequence). CDR3 in amino acids: CASSGRDRGASGANVLTF. The CDR3 nucleotides are TGTGCCAGCAGCGGCCGGGACAGGGGGGCCTCTGGGGCCAACGTCCTGACTTTC.

The chain's CDR3 is CASSLDETGELFF. CDR3 coding DNA: TGCGCCAGCAGTCTGGACGAGACCGGGGAGCTGTTTTTT. The V call is TRBV10-2, the J call TRBJ2-2, with D hard to call. The CDR3 has 13 residues. Germline-derived CDR1 and CDR2 are WSHSY and SAAADI. The germline V and J ends were trimmed by 5 bases and 5 bases, with 9 bases remaining between them.

The J gene is TRBJ1-2, the V gene TRBV5-4, with D uncertain. Per the germline V gene, CDR1 is SGHNT and CDR2 is YYREEE (reference sequence). Trimming stripped 4 bases from V and 0 bases from J, with 7 bases between. The CDR3 contains 13 residues. The chain's CDR3 is CASSLQTNYGYTF. The DNA of the CDR3 is TGTGCCAGCAGCCTTCAGACTAACTATGGCTACACCTTC.